The 5 T cell receptor beta chains below were found in one sample sequenced in a study of blood T cell repertoires in COVID-19. Measured with immunoSEQ multiplex PCR; TCRdb has only the in-frame clones, and not every one. This repertoire shows some 90,000 clones, about 85% found once; its top ten account for about 4.2%. The sequenced sample was peripheral blood. These receptors originate from a man in his sixties with acute or convalescent COVID-19.

This clone was detected a few times. The V gene is TRBV7-2, the J gene TRBJ2-3; 9 bases are shared with TRBD2. Germline V gives CDR1 SGHTA, CDR2 FQGNSA. CDR3 size: 17 residues. V dropped 1 base and J dropped 5; count of bases not matched to a gene: 10. Here the CDR3 DNA reads TGTGCCAGCAGCTTAGGGCTCGCGGGGGGGCGATTAGATACGCAGTATTTT. Encoded protein: CASSLGLAGGRLDTQYF. The whole variable domain, remainder taken from reference TRBV7-2 and TRBJ2-3, is GAGVSQSPSNKVTEKGKDVELRCDPISGHTALYWYRQSLGQGLEFLIYFQGNSAPDKSGLPSDRFSAERTGGSVSTLTIQRTQQEDSAVYLCASSLGLAGGRLDTQYFGPGTRLTVL.

This clone has only a few counts. The V gene is TRBV27, the J gene TRBJ2-5; maybe TRBD1 (6 bases). The CDR3 loop spans 15 amino acids. V was pared by 6 bases and J by 2 bases, with 16 bases between. Germline CDR1 is MNHEY and CDR2 is SMNVEV (reference sequence). CDR3 nucleotide sequence: TGTGCCAGCAGCCCCACGGACAGTCGTCAAGAGACCCAGTACTTC. It is translated as CASSPTDSRQETQYF.

The chain employs TRBV6-6 and TRBJ1-3, with a possible D match to TRBD1 (6 bases). CDR1 MNHNY and CDR2 SVGAGI come from the germline V gene (reference sequence). Trimming shortened V by 4 bases and J by 2 bases, and 12 bases separated the two germline ends. The CDR3 sequence is 15 residues long. The CDR3 bases are TGTGCCAGCAGTTTGCACAGGGTGGCTGGAAACACCATATATTTT. Protein product: CASSLHRVAGNTIYF.

This clone has a single count. The genes are TRBV2 and TRBJ1-5; D possibly corresponds to TRBD1 (6 bases). Trimming left V 6 bases short and J 1 base short, with 13 bases between. Germline loops: CDR1 SNHLY, CDR2 FYNNEI. This CDR3 is 15 amino acids long. CDR3 nucleotide sequence: TGTGCCAGCAGGGATGGGACACAGAGCAATCAGCCCCAGCATTTT. It translates to CASRDGTQSNQPQHF.

This chain uses TRBV25-1 with TRBJ2-7; D remains ambiguous. The V gene lost 4 bases and the J gene lost 0 bases, with 13 bases spanning the gap. This CDR3 has 15 amino acids. Germline loops: CDR1 MGHDK, CDR2 SYGVNS. CDR3 DNA: TGTGCCAGCAGTGGTTCTGGTTACAGCTCCTACGAGCAGTACTTC. It translates to CASSGSGYSSYEQYF.